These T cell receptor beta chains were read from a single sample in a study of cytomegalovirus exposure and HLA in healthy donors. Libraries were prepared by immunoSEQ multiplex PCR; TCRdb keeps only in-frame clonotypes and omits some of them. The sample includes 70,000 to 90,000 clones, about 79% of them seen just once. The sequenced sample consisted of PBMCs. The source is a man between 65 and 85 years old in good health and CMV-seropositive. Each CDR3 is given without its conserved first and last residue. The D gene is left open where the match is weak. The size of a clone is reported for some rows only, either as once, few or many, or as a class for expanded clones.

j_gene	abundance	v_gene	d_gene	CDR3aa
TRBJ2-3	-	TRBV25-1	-	ASSASTDTQY
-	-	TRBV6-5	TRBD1	ASRPTGNSYEQY
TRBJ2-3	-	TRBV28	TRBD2	ASSASGSRNTQY
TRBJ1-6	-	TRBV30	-	AWSVLGSSYNSPLH
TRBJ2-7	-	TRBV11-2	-	ASSFHTGLREQY
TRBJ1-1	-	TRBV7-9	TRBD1	ASSLDRENTEAF
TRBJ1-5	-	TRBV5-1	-	ASRAGDNQPQH
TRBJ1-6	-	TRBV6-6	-	ASSYKAPGSPLH
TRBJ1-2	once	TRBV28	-	ASSHQGSYGYT
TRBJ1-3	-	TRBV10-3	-	AIWTEGNTIY
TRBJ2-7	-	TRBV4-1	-	ASSQDSAVGAYEQY